A selection of T cell receptor beta chains follows, all from one sample in a study of cytomegalovirus exposure and HLA in healthy donors. TCRdb keeps only in-frame clones here, not all; method: immunoSEQ multiplex PCR. The sample holds approximately 140,000 clones, approximately 60% seen once. The sequenced sample was PBMCs. The receptor set was obtained from an older woman in good health and CMV-seropositive. Both conserved end residues are part of each CDR3. D genes are given only for firm matches. Not all rows give a size; the values are once, few, many and, for expanded clones, a class.

d_call clone_size j_call v_call cdr3_aa cdr3_nt
TRBD1 few TRBJ1-2 TRBV27 CASSPGTGHYGYTF TGTGCCAGCAGTCCAGGGACAGGCCACTATGGCTACACCTTC
NA NA TRBJ1-1 TRBV7-9 CASLLEGGNTEAFF TGTGCCAGCCTCCTGGAGGGAGGGAACACTGAAGCTTTCTTT
TRBD1 NA TRBJ2-7 TRBV30 CAWSAGTGVYEQYF TGTGCCTGGAGCGCCGGGACAGGGGTCTACGAGCAGTACTTC
NA NA TRBJ1-1 TRBV6-5 CASSYNSGGTEAFF TGTGCCAGCAGTTATAACAGCGGAGGGACTGAAGCTTTCTTT
NA NA TRBJ1-2 TRBV30 CAWRVQGAYGYTF TGTGCCTGGAGGGTACAGGGAGCCTATGGCTACACCTTC
NA NA TRBJ1-2 TRBV30 CARRVANYGYTF TGTGCCCGTCGGGTGGCTAACTATGGCTACACCTTC
TRBD2 NA TRBJ2-7 TRBV7-2 CASSLSLAGVFEQYF TGTGCCAGCAGCTTAAGCCTAGCGGGAGTTTTCGAGCAGTACTTC
NA NA TRBJ2-4 TRBV5-1 CASSLAGSLAKNIQYF TGCGCCAGCAGCTTGGCCGGGAGCTTAGCCAAAAACATTCAGTACTTC
TRBD1 NA TRBJ2-1 TRBV28 CASSLDPGQGAQGQFF TGTGCCAGCAGTTTGGACCCGGGACAGGGGGCGCAGGGGCAGTTCTTC
TRBD2 NA TRBJ2-2 TRBV6-4 CASSARLAGVTGELFF TGTGCCAGCAGTGCGAGACTAGCGGGAGTCACCGGGGAGCTGTTTTTT
TRBD2 few TRBJ2-1 TRBV11-3 CASSPGVSSGRNEQFF TGTGCCAGCAGCCCCGGGGTGTCTAGCGGGAGGAACGAGCAGTTCTTC
TRBD2 NA TRBJ2-3 TRBV9 CASSVTSSGEVDTQYF TGTGCCAGCAGCGTAACTTCTAGCGGAGAGGTAGATACGCAGTATTTT
NA NA TRBJ1-1 TRBV6-6 CASSRLGNTEAFF TGTGCCAGCAGTCGGTTGGGCAACACTGAAGCTTTCTTT
TRBD2 NA TRBJ2-3 TRBV9 CASSARLTSGLTDTQYF TGTGCCAGCAGCGCCCGGTTGACTAGCGGCCTCACAGATACGCAGTATTTT
NA NA TRBJ2-5 TRBV9 CASSVQQQETQYF TGTGCCAGCAGCGTTCAACAGCAAGAGACCCAGTACTTC
NA few TRBJ1-1 TRBV11-1 CASSPRDGLMNTEAFF TGTGCCAGCAGCCCGAGGGACGGACTAATGAACACTGAAGCTTTCTTT
NA once TRBJ2-5 TRBV9 CASSDPLFGSGETQYF TGTGCCAGCAGTGACCCCCTATTCGGGAGCGGAGAGACCCAGTACTTC
TRBD2 NA TRBJ2-5 TRBV9 CASSVEGTSGRETQYF TGTGCCAGCAGCGTAGAAGGGACTAGCGGGAGAGAGACCCAGTACTTC
NA NA TRBJ2-3 TRBV9 CASSVVVADTQYF TGTGCCAGCAGCGTAGTAGTGGCAGATACGCAGTATTTT
NA NA TRBJ1-2 TRBV5-1 CASSSTTVFGYTF TGCGCCAGCAGCTCTACAACAGTGTTTGGCTACACCTTC
NA NA TRBJ1-2 TRBV28 CASTLTNTGGGYTF TGTGCCAGCACTCTAACCAACACCGGGGGAGGCTACACCTTC
TRBD1 NA TRBJ2-3 TRBV27 CASRQPGQGTDTQYF TGTGCCAGCAGACAACCGGGACAGGGCACAGATACGCAGTATTTT
TRBD2 many TRBJ2-1 TRBV5-6 CASSSREDIYNEQFF TGTGCCAGCAGCTCGCGGGAGGACATCTACAATGAGCAGTTCTTC
TRBD1 once TRBJ1-1 TRBV7-3 CASSSQGAGLAFF TGTGCCAGCAGCTCCCAGGGGGCGGGTCTGGCTTTCTTT
TRBD1 few TRBJ2-7 TRBV12-5 CASGLIVQGAPEQYF TGTGCTAGTGGTTTGATCGTACAGGGGGCTCCCGAGCAGTACTTC